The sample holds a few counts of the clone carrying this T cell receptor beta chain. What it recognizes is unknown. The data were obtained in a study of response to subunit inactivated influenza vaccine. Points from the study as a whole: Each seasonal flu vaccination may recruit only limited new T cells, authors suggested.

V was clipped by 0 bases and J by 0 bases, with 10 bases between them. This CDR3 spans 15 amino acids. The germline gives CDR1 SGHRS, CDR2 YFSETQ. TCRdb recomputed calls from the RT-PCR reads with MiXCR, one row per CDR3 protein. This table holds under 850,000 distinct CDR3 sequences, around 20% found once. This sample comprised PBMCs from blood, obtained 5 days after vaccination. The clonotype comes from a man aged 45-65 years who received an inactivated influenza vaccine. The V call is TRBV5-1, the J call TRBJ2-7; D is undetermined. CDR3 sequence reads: CASSLEQSFSYEQYF. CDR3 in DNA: TGCGCCAGCAGCTTGGAACAGTCCTTCTCCTACGAGCAGTACTTC.